This entry is about one TCR beta chain. No antigen is known for it. Per-nucleotide qualities are absent, and no much larger clonotype sits a single base away. The CDR3 regions of human TCRbeta chains were analyzed by immunosequencing. As for the authors' bioinformatics: Repertoire TCRs were matched against a reference library of SARS-CoV-2-specific TCRs generated with the MIRA antigen-specificity platform. Breadth was defined as the fraction of unique TCRs that were SARS-CoV-2-associated. Depth was defined as the fraction of total T cells that were SARS-CoV-2-associated. Using the MIRA data, each spike-specific TCR was mapped to the spike region that the TCR reacts to and placed in a CD4 or CD8 class. Log10-transformed breadth and depth values were compared by one-way ANOVA with Sidak's multiple comparisons tests. Imported from immuneACCESS, the table was reduced by TCRdb to in-frame sequences with V and J called. These copies leave out some clones; in studies compared against another copy, an unresolved V gene accounts for under half, and the cause of the remainder is not known. D and trimming come from the DNA, and the V and J calls and clone size come from that table. The sample table shows about 120,000 clones, and approximately 85% are seen once. Jointly, the top ten make up about 6.2% of the sample.

The data were obtained in a study of T cell responses to AZD1222 COVID-19 vaccine (dated by TCRdb to about 2021). About the full investigation: AZD1222 recipients with second doses at about 4 weeks or about 12 weeks were pooled, because spike-specific TCR depth and breadth did not differ between schedules. Trial participants were enrolled by age into 18-55, 56-69 and 70-plus year subgroups, with roughly 160, 29 and 62 TCR-sequenced participants respectively. A total of 230 to 250 trial participants underwent TCR sequencing, of whom 207 had received two doses of AZD1222 and about 25 had received two doses of the MenACWY control vaccine.

Trimming costs V 4 bases and J 5 bases, and their ends lie 15 bases apart. Sequences LGHDT (CDR1) and YNNKEL (CDR2) are obtained from the germline V gene (reference sequence). Including the terminal cysteine and phenylalanine, the CDR3 comprises 14 residues. Kept here is only the CDR3 DNA, which spans 42 bases and is read in frame from base 1. The time point label, read with the paper, signifies: baseline before first vaccination. Vaccinee samples came from UK trials COV001 and COV002, including a single-blind randomized controlled phase 2/3 trial of AZD1222 (ChAdOx1 nCoV-19) in healthy adults. Trial participant PBMC samples were collected at day 0 and day 28 after the second dose for TCRbeta chain sequencing. The study at large found these results: After two AZD1222 doses, both the breadth and the depth of spike-specific TCRs were significantly higher than at day 0 and than in MenACWY recipients. Only five to seven AZD1222 recipients were SARS-CoV-2 seropositive at baseline, limiting conclusions about previously exposed vaccinees. Participants were mostly white British and included more females than males, and it was suggested by the authors that clonal diversity may have been underestimated. Nearly half of unique spike-specific TCRs reportedly recognized epitopes outside regions mutated in the B.1.351 and B.1.1.7 variants. In the small 56-69-year group, the increase in depth fell short of significance, most likely because of low power. No day 14 peak-response samples were available, so repertoires were characterized only after the peak T cell response. CD4 TCRs associated with the vaccine covered the entire spike protein, and the dominant responses were in regions 160-218 and 743-854.

Here the chain combines TRBV3-1 (or the pseudogene TRBV3-2) and TRBJ2-7; the D gene is possibly TRBD1 or TRBD2, each agreeing over 6 bases. The receptor was isolated from an adult in good health. The material was peripheral blood, obtained on day 0 of AZD1222 vaccination. The CDR3 region has the sequence CASSPLGGGNEQYF. In nucleotides, the sequence is TGTGCCAGCAGCCCCCTGGGGGGCGGGAACGAGCAGTACTTC.